One and the same sample provided the 5 T cell receptor beta chains below, sequenced in a study of T cell responses to AZD1222 COVID-19 vaccine. Using immunoSEQ multiplex PCR, the repertoire was profiled, and TCRdb retains in-frame clones only, with some absent. The sample yields 95,000 to 100,000 clones, roughly 86% seen once. Material: peripheral blood, obtained on day 0 of AZD1222 vaccination. The receptors come from an adult in good health.

This clone came up a few times. The gene calls are TRBV4-2 and TRBJ1-6; 9 nucleotides align to TRBD1. V was clipped by 1 base and J by 8 bases; unmatched bases: 9. CDR3 size: 17 residues. CDR1 LGHNA and CDR2 YNFKEQ come from the germline V gene. This CDR3 is CASSQVMQGQGYSPLHF. The DNA of the CDR3 is TGTGCCAGCAGCCAAGTCATGCAGGGACAGGGATATTCACCCCTCCACTTT.

V and J are TRBV5-4 and TRBJ1-3; D perhaps matches TRBD1 (5 bases). V was shortened by 4 bases and J by 3 bases, with 20 bases between the two germline ends. Germline values: CDR1 SGHNT, CDR2 YYREEE (reference sequence). CDR3 size: 17 residues. This chain's CDR3 is CASSPAGGGAYGNTIYF. In nucleotides, the CDR3 is TGTGCCAGCAGCCCCGCAGGCGGAGGGGCTTATGGAAACACCATATATTTT.

This chain joins TRBV11-2 and TRBJ1-1; no firm D call. Germline lookup yields CDR1 SGHAT and CDR2 FQNNGV. Deletions cut 0 bases from V and 6 bases from J, with 14 bases between. The CDR3 contains 15 residues. DNA of the CDR3: TGTGCCAGCAGCTTAGATCCGGGTGTAAGGGCTGAAGCTTTCTTT. This sequence encodes CASSLDPGVRAEAFF.

The rearrangement joins TRBV19 to TRBJ2-7, with 7 positions matching TRBD2. Per the germline V gene, CDR1 is LNHDA and CDR2 is SQIVND (reference sequence). The CDR3 is made up of 13 amino acids. J was trimmed by 0 bases and V by 6 bases; bases with no gene match: 2. DNA of the CDR3: TGTGCCAGTAGGCGGGAGAGCTCCTACGAGCAGTACTTC. Translated: CASRRESSYEQYF. The whole variable domain, remainder taken from reference TRBV19 and TRBJ2-7, is DGGITQSPKYLFRKEGQNVTLSCEQNLNHDAMYWYRQDPGQGLRLIYYSQIVNDFQKGDIAEGYSVSREKKESFPLTVTSAQKNPTAFYLCASRRESSYEQYFGPGTRLTVT.

The V call is TRBV4-1, the J call TRBJ2-3; 12 nucleotides agree with TRBD1. The CDR3 sequence is 17 residues long. The J segment lost 4 bases and the V segment lost 2 bases, leaving 7 bases of the junction unmatched. CDR1 and CDR2 from the germline V gene are MGHRA and YSYEKL. CDR3: CASSQTPGQGAPDTQYF. The CDR3 DNA follows: TGCGCCAGCAGCCAAACCCCGGGACAGGGGGCCCCAGATACGCAGTATTTT.